Detailed here is one T cell receptor (beta chain). This specimen belongs to a study of cytomegalovirus exposure and HLA in healthy donors. This table comes from immunoSEQ multiplex PCR, and its TCRdb copy is limited to in-frame clones, with some not included. This table has some 48,000 clones, 88% appearing once. Input material: PBMCs. The receptor's source is a woman in her 30s in good health and CMV-seronegative.

The CDR3 loop is CASSRRDMRYNEQFF. The CDR3 DNA follows: TGTGCCAGCAGTCGTCGGGACATGAGGTACAATGAGCAGTTCTTC. J is TRBJ2-1 and V is TRBV6-5; a weak D match, TRBD1 (6 bases). V was cut by 5 bases and J by 4 bases, with 15 bases left in between. Looked up from germline, CDR1 is MNHEY and CDR2 is SVGAGI. The CDR3 runs 15 residues.